The entry below gives a single TCR beta chain sequence along with its context. Both 60 Vbeta primers and 13 Jbeta primers went into the PCR. Only in-frame clones appear in the TCRdb table, and some are missing; sequencing was by immunoSEQ multiplex PCR. The data contain about 150,000 clones, about 85% of them singletons. This specimen comes from a study of cytomegalovirus exposure and HLA in healthy donors. Germline CDR1 and CDR2: SGHTS and YDEGEE. The CDR3 length is 16 residues. V was shortened by 0 bases and J by 0 bases, with 10 bases between the two germline ends. The sequencing sample was made of PBMCs. This chain links TRBV5-8 with TRBJ2-1, with a weak D call TRBD1 (8 bases). This TCR was recovered from a woman under 30 in good health and CMV-seronegative. The CDR3: CASSLDRGGSYNEQFF. CDR3 nucleotides: TGTGCCAGCAGCTTGGACAGGGGGGGCTCCTACAATGAGCAGTTCTTC.